This T cell receptor beta chain was identified during a study of T-cell memory formation after mild COVID-19. This clonotype appeared a single time. TCRdb re-called the 5' RACE reads with MiXCR, one entry per CDR3 protein. The sample holds roughly 58,000 distinct CDR3 sequences, roughly 9.5% seen once. The trim removed 4 bases at V and 7 bases at J, leaving 8 bases unmatched. CDR3 length: 14 amino acids. The TCR was taken from a young man who had mild COVID-19 (a few samples of this study predate the infection). Cell type and time point are not known. The specimen was PBMCs or a T cell subset sorted from them (not recorded which). The genes are TRBV12-3 or TRBV12-4 and TRBJ1-1; 8 nucleotides line up with TRBD1. The CDR3 region is CASSSLQGGGEAFF. CDR3 sequence (DNA): TGTGCCAGCAGTTCCCTACAGGGGGGAGGTGAAGCTTTCTTT.